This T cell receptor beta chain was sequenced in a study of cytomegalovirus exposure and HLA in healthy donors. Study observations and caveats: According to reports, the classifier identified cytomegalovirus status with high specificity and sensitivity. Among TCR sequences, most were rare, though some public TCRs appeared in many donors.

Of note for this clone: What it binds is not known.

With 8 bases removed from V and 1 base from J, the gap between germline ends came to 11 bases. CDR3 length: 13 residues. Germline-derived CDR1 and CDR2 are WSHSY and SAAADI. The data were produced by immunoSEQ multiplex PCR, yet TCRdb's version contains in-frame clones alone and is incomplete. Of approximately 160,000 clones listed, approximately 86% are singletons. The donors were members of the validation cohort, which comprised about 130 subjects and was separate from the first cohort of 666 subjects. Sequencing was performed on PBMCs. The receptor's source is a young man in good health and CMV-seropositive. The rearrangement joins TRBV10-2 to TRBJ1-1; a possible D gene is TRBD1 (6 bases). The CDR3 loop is CASSRQENTEAFF. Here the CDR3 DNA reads TGCGCCAGCTCCCGACAGGAGAACACTGAAGCTTTCTTT.